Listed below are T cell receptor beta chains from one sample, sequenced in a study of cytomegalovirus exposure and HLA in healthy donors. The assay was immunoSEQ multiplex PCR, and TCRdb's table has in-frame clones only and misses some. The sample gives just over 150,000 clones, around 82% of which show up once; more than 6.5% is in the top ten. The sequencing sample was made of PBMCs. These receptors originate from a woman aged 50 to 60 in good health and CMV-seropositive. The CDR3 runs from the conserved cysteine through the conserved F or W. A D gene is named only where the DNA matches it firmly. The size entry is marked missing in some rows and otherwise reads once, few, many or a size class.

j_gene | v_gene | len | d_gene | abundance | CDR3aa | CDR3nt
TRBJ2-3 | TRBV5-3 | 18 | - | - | CARSLTSGGTGNTDTQYF | TGTGCCAGAAGCTTGACATCGGGGGGGACAGGGAACACAGATACGCAGTATTTT
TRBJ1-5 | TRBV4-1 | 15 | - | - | CASSQDWLSNQPQHF | TGCGCCAGCAGCCAAGACTGGCTTAGCAATCAGCCCCAGCATTTT
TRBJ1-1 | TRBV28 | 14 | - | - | CASTEPRATTEAFF | TGTGCCAGCACCGAACCCAGGGCTACCACTGAAGCTTTCTTT
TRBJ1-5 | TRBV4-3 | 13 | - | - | CASSLGRGSPQHF | TGCGCCAGCAGCTTAGGACGGGGGTCGCCCCAGCATTTT
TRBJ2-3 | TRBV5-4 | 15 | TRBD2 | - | CASSPGGLSTDTQYF | TGTGCCAGCAGCCCGGGGGGGTTAAGCACAGATACGCAGTATTTT
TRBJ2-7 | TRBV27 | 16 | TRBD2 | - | CASSPRTSPQEDEQYF | TGTGCCAGCAGTCCCAGGACTAGCCCCCAAGAGGACGAGCAGTACTTC
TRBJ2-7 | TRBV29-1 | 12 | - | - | CSVEVGLNEQYF | TGCAGCGTTGAAGTTGGACTGAACGAGCAGTACTTC
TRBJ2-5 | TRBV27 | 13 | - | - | CASSLGGVGTQYF | TGTGCCAGCAGTTTAGGAGGAGTGGGGACCCAGTACTTC
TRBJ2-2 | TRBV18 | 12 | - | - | CASSIYSGELFF | TGTGCCAGCTCAATTTATAGCGGGGAGCTGTTTTTT
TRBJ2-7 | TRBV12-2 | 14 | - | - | CASRLPSFCYEQYF | TGTGCAAGTCGCTTACCTAGTTTTTGCTACGAGCAGTACTTC
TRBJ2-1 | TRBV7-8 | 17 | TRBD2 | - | CASSLRFGRAGADEQFF | TGTGCCAGCAGCTTAAGATTCGGGCGAGCGGGGGCGGATGAGCAGTTCTTC
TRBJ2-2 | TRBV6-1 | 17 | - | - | CASSASSVGVSPGELFF | TGTGCCAGCAGTGCCTCTTCCGTAGGGGTTTCGCCCGGGGAGCTGTTTTTT
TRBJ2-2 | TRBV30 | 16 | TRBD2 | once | CACQTSGGSYTGELFF | TGTGCCTGCCAAACTAGCGGGGGGAGTTACACCGGGGAGCTGTTTTTT
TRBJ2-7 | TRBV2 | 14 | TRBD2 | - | CASRWTSGGSEQCF | TGTGCCAGCAGATGGACTTCGGGGGGATCCGAGCAGTGCTTC
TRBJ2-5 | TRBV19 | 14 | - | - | CASAEGGGGETQYF | TGTGCCAGTGCTGAGGGGGGCGGGGGAGAGACCCAGTACTTC
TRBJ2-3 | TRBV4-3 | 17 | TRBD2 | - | CASSQLGLAGRQDTQYF | TGCGCCAGCAGCCAATTAGGACTAGCGGGGCGTCAAGATACGCAGTATTTT
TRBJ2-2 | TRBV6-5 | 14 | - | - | CASSYEELTGELFF | TGTGCCAGCAGTTACGAGGAGTTAACCGGGGAGCTGTTTTTT
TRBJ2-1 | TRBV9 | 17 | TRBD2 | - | CASSAAPEGLAFGEQFF | TGTGCCAGCAGCGCCGCCCCGGAGGGACTAGCGTTCGGTGAGCAGTTCTTC
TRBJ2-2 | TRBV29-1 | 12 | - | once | CSVRSGGGELFF | TGCAGCGTTCGCAGCGGCGGCGGGGAGCTGTTTTTT
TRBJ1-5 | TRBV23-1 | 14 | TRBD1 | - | CASSQRQGNQPQHF | TGCGCCAGCAGTCAAAGACAGGGTAATCAGCCCCAGCATTTT
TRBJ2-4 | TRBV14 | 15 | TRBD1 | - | CASSHRTGYGNIQYF | TGTGCCAGCAGCCACAGGACAGGGTACGGGAACATTCAGTACTTC
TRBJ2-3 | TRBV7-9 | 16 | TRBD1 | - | CSSIQVRDRVEYTQYF | TGTTCCAGCATCCAAGTCAGGGACAGGGTGGAATATACGCAGTATTTT
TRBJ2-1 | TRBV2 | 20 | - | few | CASSEGFGLRERSSYNEQFF | TGTGCCAGCAGTGAAGGATTCGGCTTGAGGGAGAGAAGCTCCTACAATGAGCAGTTCTTC
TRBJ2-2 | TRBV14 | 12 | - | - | CASSWGTGELFF | TGTGCCAGCAGCTGGGGGACTGGGGAGCTGTTTTTT
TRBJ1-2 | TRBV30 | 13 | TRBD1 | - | CAWNIGTANGYTF | TGTGCCTGGAATATTGGGACAGCTAATGGCTACACCTTC
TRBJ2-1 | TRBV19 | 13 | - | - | CASSPGSYGEQFF | TGTGCCAGTAGCCCAGGCTCCTACGGTGAGCAGTTCTTC
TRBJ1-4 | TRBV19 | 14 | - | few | CASSRTASNEKLFF | TGTGCCAGTAGCCGGACAGCCTCTAATGAAAAACTGTTTTTT
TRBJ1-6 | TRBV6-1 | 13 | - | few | CASRGGYNSPLHF | TGTGCCAGCAGGGGGGGTTATAATTCACCCCTCCACTTT
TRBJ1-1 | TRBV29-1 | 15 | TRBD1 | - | CSVPGTGGWDTEAFF | TGCAGCGTGCCCGGGACAGGGGGCTGGGACACTGAAGCTTTCTTT
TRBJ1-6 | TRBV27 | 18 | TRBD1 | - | CASSPGQGLSSYNSPLHF | TGTGCCAGCAGTCCGGGACAGGGCCTTAGCTCCTATAATTCACCCCTCCACTTT
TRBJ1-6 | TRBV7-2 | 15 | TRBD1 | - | CASSLGGQGNSPLHF | TGTGCCAGCAGCTTAGGTGGACAGGGGAATTCACCCCTCCACTTT
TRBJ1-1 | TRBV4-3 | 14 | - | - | CASSQGTLNTEAFF | TGCGCCAGCAGCCAGGGCACATTGAACACTGAAGCTTTCTTT
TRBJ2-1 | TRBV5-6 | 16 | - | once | CASSFGGGSSYNEQFF | TGTGCCAGCAGCTTCGGAGGCGGCAGTTCATACAATGAGCAGTTCTTC
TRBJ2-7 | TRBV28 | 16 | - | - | CASKGPRTAPSYEQYF | TGTGCCAGCAAAGGCCCCAGGACAGCGCCATCCTACGAGCAGTACTTC
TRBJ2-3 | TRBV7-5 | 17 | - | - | CARSLRVSSGDTDTQYF | TGTGCCAGAAGCTTACGGGTTTCTAGCGGGGACACAGATACGCAGTATTTT
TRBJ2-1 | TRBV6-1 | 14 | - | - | CASSESSTPSAGFF | TGTGCCAGCAGTGAGTCATCTACTCCTAGCGCGGGGTTCTTC
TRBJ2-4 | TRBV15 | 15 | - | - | CATSRDHPGKNIQYF | TGTGCCACCAGCAGAGATCATCCGGGCAAAAACATTCAGTACTTC
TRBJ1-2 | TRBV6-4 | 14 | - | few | CASTLFIRSYGYTF | TGTGCCAGCACCTTATTCATCCGGAGCTATGGCTACACCTTC
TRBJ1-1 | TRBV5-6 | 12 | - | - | CASSSGSTEAFF | TGTGCCAGCAGCTCGGGGAGCACTGAAGCTTTCTTT
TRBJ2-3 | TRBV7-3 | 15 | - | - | CASSGTGADADTQYF | TGTGCCAGCAGCGGTACGGGAGCCGACGCTGATACGCAGTATTTT
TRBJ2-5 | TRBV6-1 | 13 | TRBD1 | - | CASRKQGAETQYF | TGTGCCAGCAGGAAACAGGGGGCCGAGACCCAGTACTTC
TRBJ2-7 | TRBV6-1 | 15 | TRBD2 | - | CASKNPSSGGGEQYF | TGTGCCAGCAAGAACCCTTCTAGCGGGGGGGGAGAGCAGTACTTC
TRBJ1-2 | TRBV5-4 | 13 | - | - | CASKGVTNYGYTF | TGTGCCAGCAAAGGAGTTACTAACTATGGCTACACCTTC